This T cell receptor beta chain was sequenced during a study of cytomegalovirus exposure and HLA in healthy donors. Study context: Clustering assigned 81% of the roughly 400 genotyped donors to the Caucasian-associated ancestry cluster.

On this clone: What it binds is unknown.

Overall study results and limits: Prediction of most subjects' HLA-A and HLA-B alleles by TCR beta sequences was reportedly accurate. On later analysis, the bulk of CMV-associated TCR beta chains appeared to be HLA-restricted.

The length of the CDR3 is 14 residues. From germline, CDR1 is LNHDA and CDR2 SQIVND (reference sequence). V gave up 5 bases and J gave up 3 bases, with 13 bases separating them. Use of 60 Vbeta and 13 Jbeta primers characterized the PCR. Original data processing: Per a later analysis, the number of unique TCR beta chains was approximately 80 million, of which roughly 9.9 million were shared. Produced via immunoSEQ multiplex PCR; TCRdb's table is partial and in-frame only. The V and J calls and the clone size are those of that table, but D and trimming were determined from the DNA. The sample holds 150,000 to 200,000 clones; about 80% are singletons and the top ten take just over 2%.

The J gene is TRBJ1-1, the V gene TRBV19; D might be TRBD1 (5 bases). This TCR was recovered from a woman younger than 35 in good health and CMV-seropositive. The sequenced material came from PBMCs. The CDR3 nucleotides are TGTGCCAGTAGTCCCCCAGGGCGGTACACTGAAGCTTTCTTT. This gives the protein CASSPPGRYTEAFF.